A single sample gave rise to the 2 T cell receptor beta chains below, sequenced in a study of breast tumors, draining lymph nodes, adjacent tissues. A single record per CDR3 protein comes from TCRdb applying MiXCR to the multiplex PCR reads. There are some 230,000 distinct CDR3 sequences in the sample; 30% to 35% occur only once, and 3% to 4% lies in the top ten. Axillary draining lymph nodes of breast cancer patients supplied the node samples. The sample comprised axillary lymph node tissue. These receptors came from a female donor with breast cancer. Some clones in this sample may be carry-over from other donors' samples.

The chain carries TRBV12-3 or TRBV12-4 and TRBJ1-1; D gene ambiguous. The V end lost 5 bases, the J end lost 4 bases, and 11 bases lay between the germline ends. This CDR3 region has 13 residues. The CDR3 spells CASSIAGPTEAFF. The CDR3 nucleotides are TGTGCCAGCAGTATCGCAGGACCCACTGAAGCTTTCTTT.

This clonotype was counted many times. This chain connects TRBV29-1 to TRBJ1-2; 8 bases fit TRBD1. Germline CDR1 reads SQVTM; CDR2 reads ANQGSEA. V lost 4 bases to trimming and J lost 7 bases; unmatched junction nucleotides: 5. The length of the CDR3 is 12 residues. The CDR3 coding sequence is TGCAGCGTTGCCCAGGGGGCGGCTGGCTACACCTTC. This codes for CSVAQGAAGYTF.